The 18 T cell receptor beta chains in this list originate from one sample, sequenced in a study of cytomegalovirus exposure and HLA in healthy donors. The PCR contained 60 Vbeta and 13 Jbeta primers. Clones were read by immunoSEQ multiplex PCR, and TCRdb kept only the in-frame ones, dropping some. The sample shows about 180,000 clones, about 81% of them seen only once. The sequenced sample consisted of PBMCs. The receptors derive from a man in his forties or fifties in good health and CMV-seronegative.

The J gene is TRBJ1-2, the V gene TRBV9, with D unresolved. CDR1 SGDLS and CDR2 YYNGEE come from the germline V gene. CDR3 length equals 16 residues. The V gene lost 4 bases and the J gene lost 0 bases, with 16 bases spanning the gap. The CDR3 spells CASSTGPRGANYGYTF. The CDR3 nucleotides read TGTGCCAGCAGCACTGGGCCCCGGGGAGCTAACTATGGCTACACCTTC.

CDR3 region: CASSKAVRVAETQYF. CDR3 bases: TGTGCCAGCAGCAAAGCGGTCAGGGTCGCAGAGACCCAGTACTTC. J is TRBJ2-5 and V is TRBV21-1; no check of the table's D call, TRBD1, against the DNA was made. TRBV21-1 is a pseudogene segment. CDR3 size: 15 residues.

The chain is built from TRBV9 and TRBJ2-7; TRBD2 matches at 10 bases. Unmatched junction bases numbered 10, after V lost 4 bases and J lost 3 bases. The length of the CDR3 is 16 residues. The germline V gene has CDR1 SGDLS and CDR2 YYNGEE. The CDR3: CASSRAGRTSGYEQYF. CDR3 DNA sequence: TGTGCCAGCAGCCGGGCGGGGCGGACTAGCGGCTACGAGCAGTACTTC.

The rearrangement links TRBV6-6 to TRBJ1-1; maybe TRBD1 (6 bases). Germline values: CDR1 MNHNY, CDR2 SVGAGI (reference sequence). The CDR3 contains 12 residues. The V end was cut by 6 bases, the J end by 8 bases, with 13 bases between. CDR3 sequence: CASSPGQREAFF. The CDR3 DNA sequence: TGTGCCAGCAGCCCCGGACAGAGAGAAGCTTTCTTT.

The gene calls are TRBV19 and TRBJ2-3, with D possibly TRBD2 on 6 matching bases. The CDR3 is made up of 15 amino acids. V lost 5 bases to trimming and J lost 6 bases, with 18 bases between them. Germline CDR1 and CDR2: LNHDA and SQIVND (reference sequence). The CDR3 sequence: CASSQLAQVGDTQYF. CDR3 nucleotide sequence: TGTGCCAGTAGTCAACTAGCTCAAGTTGGGGATACGCAGTATTTT.

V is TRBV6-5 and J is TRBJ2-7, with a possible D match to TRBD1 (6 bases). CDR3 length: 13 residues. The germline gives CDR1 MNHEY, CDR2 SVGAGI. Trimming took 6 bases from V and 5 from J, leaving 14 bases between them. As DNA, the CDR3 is TGTGCCAGCAGGTCTACAGGGAAAAACGAGCAGTACTTC. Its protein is CASRSTGKNEQYF.

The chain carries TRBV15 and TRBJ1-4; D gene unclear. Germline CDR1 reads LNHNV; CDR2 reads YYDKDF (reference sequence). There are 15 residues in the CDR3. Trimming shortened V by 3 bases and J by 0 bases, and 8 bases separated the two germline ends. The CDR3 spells CATSRSPTTNEKLFF. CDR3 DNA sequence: TGTGCCACCAGCAGGAGCCCAACAACTAATGAAAAACTGTTTTTT.

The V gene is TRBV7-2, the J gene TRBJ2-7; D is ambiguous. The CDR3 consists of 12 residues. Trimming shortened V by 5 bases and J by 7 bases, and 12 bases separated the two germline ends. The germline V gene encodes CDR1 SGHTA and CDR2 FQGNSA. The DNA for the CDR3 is TGTGCCAGCAGCCCCCAACGTCGGGAGCAGTACTTC. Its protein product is CASSPQRREQYF.

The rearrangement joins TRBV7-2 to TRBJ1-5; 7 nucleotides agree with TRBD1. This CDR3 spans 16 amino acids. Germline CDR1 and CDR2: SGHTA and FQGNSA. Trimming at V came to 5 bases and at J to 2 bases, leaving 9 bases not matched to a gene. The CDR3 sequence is CASSPGQPLGNQPQHF. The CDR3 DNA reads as TGTGCCAGCAGCCCGGGACAGCCCCTGGGCAATCAGCCCCAGCATTTT. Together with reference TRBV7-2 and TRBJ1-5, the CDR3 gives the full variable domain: GAGVSQSPSNKVTEKGKDVELRCDPISGHTALYWYRQSLGQGLEFLIYFQGNSAPDKSGLPSDRFSAERTGGSVSTLTIQRTQQEDSAVYLCASSPGQPLGNQPQHFGDGTRLSIL.

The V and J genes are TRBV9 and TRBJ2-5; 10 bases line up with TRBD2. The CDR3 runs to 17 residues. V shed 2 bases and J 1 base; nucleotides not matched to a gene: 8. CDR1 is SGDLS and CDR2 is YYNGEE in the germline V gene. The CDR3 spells CASSVSGGRGTQETQYF. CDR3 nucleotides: TGTGCCAGCAGCGTTAGCGGGGGGCGGGGAACCCAAGAGACCCAGTACTTC.

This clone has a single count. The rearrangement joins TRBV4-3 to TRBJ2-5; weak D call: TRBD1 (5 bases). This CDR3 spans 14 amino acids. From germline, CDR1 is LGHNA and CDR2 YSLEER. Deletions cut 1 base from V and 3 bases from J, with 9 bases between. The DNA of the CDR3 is TGCGCCAGCAGCCAAGTGGCCAGGGAAGAGACCCAGTACTTC. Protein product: CASSQVAREETQYF.

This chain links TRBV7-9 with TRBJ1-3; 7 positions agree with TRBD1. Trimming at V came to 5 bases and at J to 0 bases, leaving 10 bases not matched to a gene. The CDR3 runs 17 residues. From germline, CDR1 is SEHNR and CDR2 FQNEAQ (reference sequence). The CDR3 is CASSPLGQVFSGNTIYF. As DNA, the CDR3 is TGTGCCAGCAGCCCATTAGGACAGGTCTTCTCTGGAAACACCATATATTTT.

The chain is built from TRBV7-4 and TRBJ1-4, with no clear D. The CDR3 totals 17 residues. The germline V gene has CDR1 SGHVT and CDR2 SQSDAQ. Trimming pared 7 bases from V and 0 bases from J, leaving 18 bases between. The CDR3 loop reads CASIIDGGPATNEKLFF. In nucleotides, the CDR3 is TGTGCCAGCATCATTGACGGAGGGCCTGCAACTAATGAAAAACTGTTTTTT.

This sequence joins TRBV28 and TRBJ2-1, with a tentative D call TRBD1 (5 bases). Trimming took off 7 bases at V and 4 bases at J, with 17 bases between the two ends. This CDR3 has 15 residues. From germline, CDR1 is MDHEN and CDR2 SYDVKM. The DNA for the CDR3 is TGTGCCAGCACCGGTCTAGGGGAAGGATACAATGAGCAGTTCTTC. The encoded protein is CASTGLGEGYNEQFF. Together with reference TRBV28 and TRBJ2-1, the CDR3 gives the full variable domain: DVKVTQSSRYLVKRTGEKVFLECVQDMDHENMFWYRQDPGLGLRLIYFSYDVKMKEKGDIPEGYSVSREKKERFSLILESASTNQTSMYLCASTGLGEGYNEQFFGPGTRLTVL.

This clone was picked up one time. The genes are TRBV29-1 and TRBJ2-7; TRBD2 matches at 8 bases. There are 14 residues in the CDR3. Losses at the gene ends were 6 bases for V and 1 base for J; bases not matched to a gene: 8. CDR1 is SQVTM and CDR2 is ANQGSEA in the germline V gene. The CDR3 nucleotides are TGCAGCGTCGTAGCGGGACCTCAATCCTACGAGCAGTACTTC. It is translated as CSVVAGPQSYEQYF.

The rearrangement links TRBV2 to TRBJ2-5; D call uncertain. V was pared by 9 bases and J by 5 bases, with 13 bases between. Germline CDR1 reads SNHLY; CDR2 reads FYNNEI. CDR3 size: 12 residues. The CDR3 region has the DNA TGTGCCAGTTCACCCCTCCAGGAGACCCAGTACTTC. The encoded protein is CASSPLQETQYF.

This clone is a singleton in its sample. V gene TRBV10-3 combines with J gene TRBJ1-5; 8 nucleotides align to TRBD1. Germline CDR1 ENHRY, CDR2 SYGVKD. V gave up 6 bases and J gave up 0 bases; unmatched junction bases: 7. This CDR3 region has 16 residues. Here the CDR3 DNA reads TGTGCCATCAGGCGCCAGGGGGCTTATAGCAATCAGCCCCAGCATTTT. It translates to CAIRRQGAYSNQPQHF.

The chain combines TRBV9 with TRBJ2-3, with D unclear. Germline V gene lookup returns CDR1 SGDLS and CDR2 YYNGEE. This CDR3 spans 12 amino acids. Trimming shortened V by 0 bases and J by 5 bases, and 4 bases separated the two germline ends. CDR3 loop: CASSVGGDTQYF. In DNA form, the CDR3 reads TGTGCCAGCAGCGTAGGAGGAGATACGCAGTATTTT.